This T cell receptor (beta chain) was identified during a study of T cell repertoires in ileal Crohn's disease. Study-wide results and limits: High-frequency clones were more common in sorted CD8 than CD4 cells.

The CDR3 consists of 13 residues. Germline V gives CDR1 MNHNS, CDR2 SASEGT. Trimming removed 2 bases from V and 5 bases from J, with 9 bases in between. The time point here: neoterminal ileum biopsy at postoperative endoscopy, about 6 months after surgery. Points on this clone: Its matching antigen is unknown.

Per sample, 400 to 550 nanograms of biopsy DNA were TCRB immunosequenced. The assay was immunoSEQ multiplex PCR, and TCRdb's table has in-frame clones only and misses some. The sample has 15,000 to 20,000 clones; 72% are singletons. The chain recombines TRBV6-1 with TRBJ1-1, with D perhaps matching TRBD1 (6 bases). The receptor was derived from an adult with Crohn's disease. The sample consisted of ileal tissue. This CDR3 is CASSEIGGTEAFF. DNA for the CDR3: TGTGCCAGCAGTGAAATAGGGGGAACTGAAGCTTTCTTT.